A selection of T cell receptor beta chains follows, all from one sample in a study of CD8+ T cells in alopecia areata. The table came from immunoSEQ multiplex PCR; TCRdb's copy has only in-frame clones and leaves some out. Found here are 90,000 to 150,000 clones, roughly 58% of them singletons; the top ten hold approximately 31%. Here the sequenced sample was CD8+ T cells sorted from blood, taken at week 4, from a patient treated with tofacitinib. The origin of the receptors is a human donor with alopecia areata. Each CDR3 is given with its conserved first and last residue. Fields, in order: CDR3 DNA, CDR3 protein, clone size, D gene, J gene, V gene. The D gene is left open where the match is weak. Size is omitted from some rows. Given values are once, few, many or a class for expanded clones.

cdr3_nt: TGTGCCATCAGTGAAGGGGCTTCCAATGAGCAGTTCTTC
cdr3_aa: CAISEGASNEQFF
clone_size: NA
d_call: NA
j_call: TRBJ2-1
v_call: TRBV10-3

cdr3_nt: TGTGCCAACAACCCCGGGACAGGCTACGAGCAGTACTTC
cdr3_aa: CANNPGTGYEQYF
clone_size: NA
d_call: TRBD1
j_call: TRBJ2-7
v_call: TRBV10-3

cdr3_nt: TGTGCCAGCGCCCTGACAGGGGGTGAAGAGACCCAGTACTTC
cdr3_aa: CASALTGGEETQYF
clone_size: once
d_call: TRBD1
j_call: TRBJ2-5
v_call: TRBV27

cdr3_nt: TGCAGCGTTGAAGAGGGGGGCAGGGGGTCAGGAGATACGCAGTATTTT
cdr3_aa: CSVEEGGRGSGDTQYF
clone_size: NA
d_call: NA
j_call: TRBJ2-3
v_call: TRBV29-1

cdr3_nt: TGTGCCTGGAGTGGGGGGAACACTAGCACAGATACGCAGTATTTT
cdr3_aa: CAWSGGNTSTDTQYF
clone_size: few
d_call: NA
j_call: TRBJ2-3
v_call: TRBV30

cdr3_nt: TGTGCCTGGGGCGGGGAGACCCAGTACTTC
cdr3_aa: CAWGGETQYF
clone_size: few
d_call: NA
j_call: TRBJ2-5
v_call: TRBV30

cdr3_nt: TGCAGCGTTGTCCGGGTCGGGGAGCTGTTTTTT
cdr3_aa: CSVVRVGELFF
clone_size: NA
d_call: NA
j_call: TRBJ2-2
v_call: TRBV29-1

cdr3_nt: TGTGCCAGCAGTTTATTAGGTAGTGCAGATACGCAGTATTTT
cdr3_aa: CASSLLGSADTQYF
clone_size: few
d_call: NA
j_call: TRBJ2-3
v_call: TRBV27

cdr3_nt: TGTGCCATCAGTGAGTGGTCCCAGGGTGAGCAGTTCTTC
cdr3_aa: CAISEWSQGEQFF
clone_size: few
d_call: NA
j_call: TRBJ2-1
v_call: TRBV10-3

cdr3_nt: TGTGCCAGCAGTTTTGGTAGCGGGGTCTACAATGAGCAGTTCTTC
cdr3_aa: CASSFGSGVYNEQFF
clone_size: many
d_call: TRBD2
j_call: TRBJ2-1
v_call: TRBV6-5

cdr3_nt: TGTGCCAGCAGTCCGGATTACAATGAGCAGTTCTTC
cdr3_aa: CASSPDYNEQFF
clone_size: few
d_call: NA
j_call: TRBJ2-1
v_call: TRBV25-1

cdr3_nt: TGCAGCGTTGTATGGGAGACCCAGTACTTC
cdr3_aa: CSVVWETQYF
clone_size: NA
d_call: NA
j_call: TRBJ2-5
v_call: TRBV29-1

cdr3_nt: TGTGCCAGCAGCCAAGGACTAGCAGCCCAAGAGACCCAGTACTTC
cdr3_aa: CASSQGLAAQETQYF
clone_size: NA
d_call: TRBD2
j_call: TRBJ2-5
v_call: TRBV6-5

cdr3_nt: TGTGCCAGCAGCAATTGGGACGAGCAGTACTTC
cdr3_aa: CASSNWDEQYF
clone_size: few
d_call: NA
j_call: TRBJ2-7
v_call: TRBV11-2

cdr3_nt: TGCAGCGTTGTTAGAAGCTATGGCTACACCTTC
cdr3_aa: CSVVRSYGYTF
clone_size: few
d_call: NA
j_call: TRBJ1-2
v_call: TRBV29-1

cdr3_nt: TGTGCCTGGAGTGTAACCGGGGCGGATGGCTACACCTTC
cdr3_aa: CAWSVTGADGYTF
clone_size: NA
d_call: NA
j_call: TRBJ1-2
v_call: TRBV30

cdr3_nt: TGTGCCAGCAGTGAATCGGAAGAGACCCAGTACTTC
cdr3_aa: CASSESEETQYF
clone_size: few
d_call: NA
j_call: TRBJ2-5
v_call: TRBV25-1

cdr3_nt: TGCAGCGTTGAAGATCGCGACAGGGGGTACGAGCAGTACTTC
cdr3_aa: CSVEDRDRGYEQYF
clone_size: NA
d_call: TRBD1
j_call: TRBJ2-7
v_call: TRBV29-1

cdr3_nt: TGCAGCGTTGAACTAGCGGGGAAAGAGCCCCTAGCGTCCGAGCAGTACTTC
cdr3_aa: CSVELAGKEPLASEQYF
clone_size: NA
d_call: TRBD2
j_call: TRBJ2-7
v_call: TRBV29-1

cdr3_nt: TGTGCCTGGAGTGAACGACAGGGCCGGAATCAGCCCCAGCATTTT
cdr3_aa: CAWSERQGRNQPQHF
clone_size: few
d_call: TRBD1
j_call: TRBJ1-5
v_call: TRBV30

cdr3_nt: TGTGCCAGCAGTGAGTCTCTCACAGGGCGGTTGGGCACTGAAGCTTTCTTT
cdr3_aa: CASSESLTGRLGTEAFF
clone_size: NA
d_call: NA
j_call: TRBJ1-1
v_call: TRBV25-1

cdr3_nt: TGTGCCAGCAGCTTAGCTCCGGGGGCGAACACCGGGGAGCTGTTTTTT
cdr3_aa: CASSLAPGANTGELFF
clone_size: NA
d_call: NA
j_call: TRBJ2-2
v_call: TRBV7-9

cdr3_nt: TGCAGCGACATGGACGGCTCCTACGAGCAGTACTTC
cdr3_aa: CSDMDGSYEQYF
clone_size: NA
d_call: NA
j_call: TRBJ2-7
v_call: TRBV29-1

cdr3_nt: TGTGCCAGCCAGAACCGGGACACAACATACGAGCAGTACTTC
cdr3_aa: CASQNRDTTYEQYF
clone_size: few
d_call: NA
j_call: TRBJ2-7
v_call: TRBV28

cdr3_nt: TGTGCCTGGCTGGCGGGTGACACAGATACGCAGTATTTT
cdr3_aa: CAWLAGDTDTQYF
clone_size: NA
d_call: NA
j_call: TRBJ2-3
v_call: TRBV30

cdr3_nt: TGTGCCTGGAGTGATGGGGGGGCGAGTAATCAGCCCCAGCATTTT
cdr3_aa: CAWSDGGASNQPQHF
clone_size: NA
d_call: NA
j_call: TRBJ1-5
v_call: TRBV30

cdr3_nt: TGCAGCGTTGAAGTCCTCAGTCAAGAGACCCAGTACTTC
cdr3_aa: CSVEVLSQETQYF
clone_size: NA
d_call: NA
j_call: TRBJ2-5
v_call: TRBV29-1

cdr3_nt: TGCAGCGCCGTCACAGATACGCAGTATTTT
cdr3_aa: CSAVTDTQYF
clone_size: NA
d_call: NA
j_call: TRBJ2-3
v_call: TRBV29-1

cdr3_nt: TGTGCCAGCAGCCCCGGGACAGGGGGCACAGATACGCAGTATTTT
cdr3_aa: CASSPGTGGTDTQYF
clone_size: NA
d_call: TRBD1
j_call: TRBJ2-3
v_call: TRBV7-6

cdr3_nt: TGTGCCAGCAGCCAAGGTGGCAGTAATCAGCCCCAGCATTTT
cdr3_aa: CASSQGGSNQPQHF
clone_size: NA
d_call: NA
j_call: TRBJ1-5
v_call: TRBV14

cdr3_nt: TGTGCCAGCAGTTTACAGGGTTTAGAGAACACTGAAGCTTTCTTT
cdr3_aa: CASSLQGLENTEAFF
clone_size: NA
d_call: NA
j_call: TRBJ1-1
v_call: TRBV5-6

cdr3_nt: TGCAGCGTTTATTCGGATACGCAGTATTTT
cdr3_aa: CSVYSDTQYF
clone_size: NA
d_call: NA
j_call: TRBJ2-3
v_call: TRBV29-1

cdr3_nt: TGCAGCGTTGTTGGGGGAGGGATCACAGATACGCAGTATTTT
cdr3_aa: CSVVGGGITDTQYF
clone_size: NA
d_call: TRBD2
j_call: TRBJ2-3
v_call: TRBV29-1

cdr3_nt: TGTGCTAGCAGCCCAAGGGACAGCCTTCAAGAGACCCAGTACTTC
cdr3_aa: CASSPRDSLQETQYF
clone_size: NA
d_call: TRBD1
j_call: TRBJ2-5
v_call: TRBV7-7

cdr3_nt: TGTGCCACCAGCAGAGATTTAGGGGGAGCTGAAGCTTTCTTT
cdr3_aa: CATSRDLGGAEAFF
clone_size: NA
d_call: NA
j_call: TRBJ1-1
v_call: TRBV15

cdr3_nt: TGTGCCAGCGCCCTGACAGGGGGCTTGGCCACTGAAGCTTTCTTT
cdr3_aa: CASALTGGLATEAFF
clone_size: NA
d_call: TRBD1
j_call: TRBJ1-1
v_call: TRBV27

cdr3_nt: TGCAGCGTTGGGGAGAGCTCCTACAATGAGCAGTTCTTC
cdr3_aa: CSVGESSYNEQFF
clone_size: NA
d_call: NA
j_call: TRBJ2-1
v_call: TRBV29-1